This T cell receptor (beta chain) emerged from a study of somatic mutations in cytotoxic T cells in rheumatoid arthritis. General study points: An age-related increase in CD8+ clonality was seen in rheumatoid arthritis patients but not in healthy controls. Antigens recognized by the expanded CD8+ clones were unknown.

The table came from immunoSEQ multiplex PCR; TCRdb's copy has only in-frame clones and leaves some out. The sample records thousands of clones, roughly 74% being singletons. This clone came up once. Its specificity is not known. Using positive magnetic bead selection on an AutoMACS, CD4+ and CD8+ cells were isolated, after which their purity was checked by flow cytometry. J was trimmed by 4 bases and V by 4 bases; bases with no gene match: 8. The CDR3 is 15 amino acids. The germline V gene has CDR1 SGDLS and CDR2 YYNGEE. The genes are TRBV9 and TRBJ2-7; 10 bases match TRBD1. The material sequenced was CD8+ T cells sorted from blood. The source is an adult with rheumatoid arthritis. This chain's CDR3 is CASSPGQGRGYEQYF. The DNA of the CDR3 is TGTGCCAGCAGCCCGGGACAGGGGCGCGGGTACGAGCAGTACTTC.